The 18 T cell receptor beta chains given below trace back to one sample, sequenced in a study of blood T cells in healthy people across ages. The second PCR ran roughly 7 to 12 cycles with a sample-barcoded 5' primer and J-beta primers. TCRdb re-analysed the 5' RACE reads in MiXCR, keeping a single row per CDR3 protein. The table includes about 970,000 distinct CDR3 sequences, roughly half detected once. The material sequenced was blood. The receptors shown here come from a woman in her sixties or seventies in good health.

The sample holds a few counts of this clonotype. The V and J genes are TRBV12-5 and TRBJ1-2, with D possibly TRBD1 on 5 matching bases. The germline V and J ends were trimmed by 1 base and 5 bases, with 11 bases remaining between them. CDR1 and CDR2 (germline): LGHNT, FRNRAP. The CDR3 is made up of 14 amino acids. The CDR3 region has the DNA TGTGCTAGTGGTTTGGACGGGGCAGGATATGGCTACACCTTC. Encoded protein: CASGLDGAGYGYTF.

V usage is TRBV15 and J usage is TRBJ2-5; 9 positions agree with TRBD2. The J call may be faulty, since TRBJ2-7 better matches the DNA end. The CDR3 has 15 residues. Germline loops: CDR1 LNHNV, CDR2 YYDKDF (reference sequence). The CDR3 DNA reads TGTGCCACCAGCAGAGCGACCAGCGGGAGGTACGAGCAGTACTTC. Amino acid sequence: CATSRATSGRYEQYF.

The chain is built from TRBV3-1 and TRBJ2-1; D gene ambiguous. The germline V gene has CDR1 LGHDT and CDR2 YNNKEL (reference sequence). The ends were cut back, 4 bases at V and 5 bases at J, with 9 bases in the middle. The CDR3 length is 13 residues. The CDR3 spells CASSRSWNNEQFF. The CDR3 DNA follows: TGTGCCAGCAGCCGCTCATGGAACAATGAGCAGTTCTTC.

This sequence joins TRBV20-1 and TRBJ2-5; no firm D call. The germline V and J ends were trimmed by 4 bases and 1 base, with 10 bases remaining between them. CDR3 length: 13 residues. Germline V lookup: CDR1 DFQATT, CDR2 SNEGSKA (reference sequence). The CDR3 spells CSATTRVQETQYF. The CDR3, as DNA: TGCAGTGCTACGACAAGGGTCCAAGAGACCCAGTACTTC.

This clonotype was picked up many times. The chain links TRBV6-5 to TRBJ2-7; 7 bases agree with TRBD1. The CDR3 sequence is 13 residues long. The germline gives CDR1 MNHEY, CDR2 SVGAGI. The J segment lost 9 bases and the V segment lost 4 bases, leaving 9 bases of the junction unmatched. CDR3 in DNA: TGTGCCAGCAGTTCGACCAGGACAGGACCGCAGTACTTC. Amino acid sequence: CASSSTRTGPQYF.

The V call is TRBV6-2 or TRBV6-3, the J call TRBJ1-1; D call uncertain. This CDR3 contains 11 residues. From germline, CDR1 is MNHEY and CDR2 SVGEGT. Deletions cut 7 bases from V and 0 bases from J, with 3 bases between. The CDR3 here is CASKMNTEAFF. CDR3 in DNA: TGTGCCAGCAAGATGAACACTGAAGCTTTCTTT.

This clonotype was observed a few times. The chain carries TRBV7-2 and TRBJ1-6; no clear D. Germline-derived CDR1 and CDR2 are SGHTA and FQGNSA. V was shortened by 3 bases and J by 6 bases, with 12 bases between the two germline ends. This CDR3 spans 15 amino acids. The CDR3 sequence: CASSFEARVNSPLHF. CDR3 nucleotide sequence: TGTGCCAGCAGCTTTGAAGCGAGGGTTAATTCACCCCTCCACTTT.

CDR3 region: CASSWTADNEQFF. The CDR3 bases are TGTGCCAGCAGTTGGACGGCGGACAATGAGCAGTTCTTC. The chain uses TRBV12-3 or TRBV12-4 and TRBJ2-1, with unresolved D. The CDR3 has 13 residues. Between the trimmed V and J ends, which lost 4 bases and 5 bases, there was a span of 9 bases.

This chain joins TRBV25-1 and TRBJ2-7, with TRBD1 identical over 8 bases. Germline-derived CDR1 and CDR2 are MGHDK and SYGVNS. The CDR3 has 14 residues. J lost 2 bases, V lost 4 bases, and 4 bases had no gene match. The CDR3 is CASSVQGDAYEQYF. CDR3 nucleotide sequence: TGTGCCAGCAGTGTACAGGGGGATGCCTACGAGCAGTACTTC.

V is TRBV4-1 and J is TRBJ2-7, with 8 bases fitting TRBD2. The end of the DNA aligns better with TRBJ2-5, so the J call may be wrong. The CDR3 extends over 14 amino acids. Germline CDR1 reads MGHRA; CDR2 reads YSYEKL. In DNA form, the CDR3 reads TGCGCCAGCAGCCAACCACTAGCGGCCGGGACCCAGTACTTC. Its translation is CASSQPLAAGTQYF.

V gene TRBV9 combines with J gene TRBJ2-5, with TRBD2 matching 7 bases. The V segment lost 2 bases and the J segment 5 bases; nucleotides outside the gene matches: 12. This CDR3 comprises 16 residues. Per the germline V gene, CDR1 is SGDLS and CDR2 is YYNGEE. The CDR3 nucleotides are TGTGCCAGCAGCGTGGTTGCGGGGGTATCGGGGGAGACCCAGTACTTC. Its protein is CASSVVAGVSGETQYF.

The chain employs TRBV20-1 and TRBJ2-1; 10 bases align to TRBD2. With V trimmed by 6 bases and J by 7 bases, 15 bases remained unmatched. The CDR3 has 16 amino acids. Germline loops: CDR1 DFQATT, CDR2 SNEGSKA (reference sequence). The CDR3 bases are TGCAGTGCCTTTGAGTCGGCTAGCGGGAGACGGAATGAGCAGTTCTTC. Translating it yields CSAFESASGRRNEQFF.

The chain employs TRBV29-1 and TRBJ2-7; 12 bases are shared with TRBD1. CDR1 is SQVTM and CDR2 is ANQGSEA in the germline V gene. J lost 6 bases, V lost 6 bases, and 9 bases had no gene match. CDR3 size: 14 residues. CDR3 protein: CSVKSGTGGLEQYF. The CDR3 nucleotides read TGCAGCGTAAAATCCGGGACAGGGGGCCTCGAGCAGTACTTC.

The chain carries TRBV10-1 and TRBJ2-4, with 10 bases identical to TRBD2. The trim removed 5 bases at V and 1 base at J, leaving 17 bases unmatched. The CDR3 contains 20 residues. Germline lookup yields CDR1 WNHNN and CDR2 SYGVQD (reference sequence). The CDR3: CASSLLAGTEGQDAKNIQYF. CDR3 DNA sequence: TGCGCCAGCAGTCTACTAGCGGGAACTGAGGGTCAAGATGCCAAAAACATTCAGTACTTC.

This chain connects TRBV7-2 to TRBJ1-5; 7 bases are a match to TRBD1. This CDR3 has 15 amino acids. Trimming took 5 bases from V and 4 from J; bases not matched to a gene: 8. Germline V gene data show CDR1 as SGHTA and CDR2 as FQGNSA. In DNA, the CDR3 is TGTGCCAGCAGCATTTCGACAGGGTGGAATCAGCCCCAGCATTTT. This translates into CASSISTGWNQPQHF.

This clonotype was observed many times. This sequence joins TRBV18 and TRBJ2-7; maybe TRBD1 (6 bases). V was cut by 4 bases and J by 5 bases, with 15 bases left in between. The CDR3 extends over 14 amino acids. The V gene's germline CDR1 is KGHSH and CDR2 LQKENI. The CDR3 DNA reads as TGTGCCAGCTCACGGACAGATGGAGCGAACGAGCAGTACTTC. Protein product: CASSRTDGANEQYF.

Regarding this clonotype: The junction departs from germline at one end; a sequencing error may be responsible. V is TRBV18 and J is TRBJ2-4; maybe TRBD2 (5 bases). Germline CDR1 KGHSH, CDR2 LQKENI. The CDR3 extends over 14 amino acids. The CDR3 sequence is CASSPALAKNVQYF. DNA of the CDR3: TGTGCCAGCTCCCCAGCCCTAGCCAAAAACGTTCAGTACTTC.

This clonotype was counted a few times. The gene calls are TRBV12-3 or TRBV12-4 and TRBJ1-6, with 10 bases that match TRBD1. J gave up 7 bases and V 7 bases, and 4 bases lay outside the gene matches. This CDR3 region has 14 residues. The CDR3 DNA reads as TGTGCCAGCAAAAAGGACAGGGGGAATTCACCCCTCCACTTT. Its translation is CASKKDRGNSPLHF.